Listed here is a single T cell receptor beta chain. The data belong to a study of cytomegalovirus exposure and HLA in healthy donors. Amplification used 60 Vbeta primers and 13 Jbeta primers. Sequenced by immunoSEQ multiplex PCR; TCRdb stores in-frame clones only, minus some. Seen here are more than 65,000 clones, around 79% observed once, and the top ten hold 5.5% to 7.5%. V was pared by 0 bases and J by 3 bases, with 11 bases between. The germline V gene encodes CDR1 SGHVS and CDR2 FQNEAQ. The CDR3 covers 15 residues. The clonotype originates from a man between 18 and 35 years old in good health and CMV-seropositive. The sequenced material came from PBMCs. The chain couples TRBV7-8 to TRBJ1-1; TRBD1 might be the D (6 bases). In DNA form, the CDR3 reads TGTGCCAGCAGCTTAGCGGGGGCGCAGGACACTGAAGCTTTCTTT. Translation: CASSLAGAQDTEAFF.